These 18 T cell receptor beta chains were sequenced from one sample in a study of T cells in Graves' hyperthyroidism and ophthalmopathy. TCR beta CDR3 regions were amplified from RNA transcripts. During a first-round RT-PCR of the TCR CDR3, the HTBI primer set was used. TCRdb reprocessed the multiplex PCR reads via MiXCR and lists one record per CDR3 protein. There are hundreds of thousands of distinct CDR3 sequences in the sample; 15% occur only once, and about 20% lies in the top ten. Specimen: blood. These receptors all come from a woman aged 60-70 years with Graves' ophthalmopathy.

The table lists this clonotype with a few counts. The chain couples TRBV6-6 to TRBJ1-4, with 7 bases that match TRBD1. The J segment lost 0 bases and the V segment lost 2 bases, leaving 3 bases of the junction unmatched. The CDR3 runs 16 residues. CDR1 and CDR2 from the germline V gene are MNHNY and SVGAGI (reference sequence). The CDR3: CASSYRDRATNEKLFF. CDR3 nucleotides: TGTGCCAGCAGTTACCGGGACAGAGCAACTAATGAAAAACTGTTTTTT.

This clonotype was recorded a few times. The chain is built from TRBV20-1 and TRBJ1-6, with TRBD1 matching over 7 bases. CDR1 and CDR2 from the germline V gene are DFQATT and SNEGSKA (reference sequence). The CDR3 length is 15 residues. With 1 base clipped from V and 6 bases from J, the junction kept 6 bases outside the gene matches. DNA for the CDR3: TGCAGTGCTAGAGGGTACAGGGGCGTTAATTCACCCCTCCACTTT. As protein: CSARGYRGVNSPLHF.

This clonotype has a count of ten or more. J is TRBJ2-7 and V is TRBV6-1; 8 bases align to TRBD2. Germline V gene sequence: CDR1 MNHNS, CDR2 SASEGT. The CDR3 is 14 residues long. J was trimmed by 2 bases and V by 4 bases; bases with no gene match: 4. The CDR3 here is CASSVREAAYEQYF. As DNA, the CDR3 is TGTGCCAGCAGTGTGCGGGAGGCGGCCTACGAGCAGTACTTC.

This clonotype occurred once. J is TRBJ2-5 and V is TRBV19; 8 nucleotides agree with TRBD2. Germline assignment: CDR1 LNHDA and CDR2 SQIVND (reference sequence). The length of the CDR3 is 15 residues. V trimming: 11 bases; J trimming: 3 bases; junction bases outside the gene matches: 14. In DNA form, the CDR3 reads TGTGCCCTCGGGGGGGGAGAGGGCCCCGAAGAGACCCAGTACTTC. It encodes CALGGGEGPEETQYF.

This clonotype was recorded many times. The chain employs TRBV7-9 and TRBJ1-1; 7 positions agree with TRBD1. J gave up 8 bases and V 5 bases, and 14 bases lay outside the gene matches. Looked up from germline, CDR1 is SEHNR and CDR2 is FQNEAQ (reference sequence). CDR3 length: 15 amino acids. CDR3 in DNA: TGTGCCAGCAGCCCCAGGGGGACGCCAGGGACCGAAGCTTTCTTT. Protein product: CASSPRGTPGTEAFF. The whole variable domain, remainder taken from reference TRBV7-9 and TRBJ1-1, is DTGVSQNPRHKITKRGQNVTFRCDPISEHNRLYWYRQTLGQGPEFLTYFQNEAQLEKSRLLSDRFSAERPKGSFSTLEIQRTEQGDSAMYLCASSPRGTPGTEAFFGQGTRLTVV.

This clonotype has only a few counts. This chain connects TRBV29-1 to TRBJ2-5; D unclear. V gave up 1 base and J gave up 2 bases, with 8 bases separating them. This CDR3 is 13 amino acids long. The germline V gene encodes CDR1 SQVTM and CDR2 ANQGSEA. Written as DNA, the CDR3 is TGCAGCGTTGAAGGGGCGGTTCAAGAGACCCAGTACTTC. Translated: CSVEGAVQETQYF.

Many counts were recorded for this clonotype. The chain combines TRBV7-9 with TRBJ2-3, with 7 bases fitting TRBD1. The germline V gene encodes CDR1 SEHNR and CDR2 FQNEAQ (reference sequence). The length of the CDR3 is 17 residues. Trimming took 2 bases from V and 0 from J; bases not matched to a gene: 8. DNA of the CDR3: TGTGCCAGCAGCTTATCCTACTCCAGGGGGAGCACAGATACGCAGTATTTT. Its protein is CASSLSYSRGSTDTQYF.

A few counts support this clonotype. In DNA form, the CDR3 reads TGTGCCAGCAGCCCCCGGGGACAGCCAAGTTCACCCCTCCACTTT. Translated: CASSPRGQPSSPLHF. The rearrangement joins TRBV9 to TRBJ1-6; TRBD1 agrees at 7 bases. Germline CDR1 SGDLS, CDR2 YYNGEE. The V gene end was trimmed by 4 bases and the J gene end by 9 bases; junction bases not matched to a gene: 10. The CDR3 is 15 amino acids.

The CDR3 loop is CASSDLPNTQYF. In nucleotides, the CDR3 is TGTGCCAGCAGTGACTTGCCCAATACGCAGTATTTT. J is TRBJ2-3 and V is TRBV2; unclear D gene. The CDR3 consists of 12 residues. The germline CDR1 and CDR2 sequences are SNHLY and FYNNEI. With 3 bases removed from V and 7 bases from J, the gap between germline ends came to 8 bases.

For this clonotype: A much larger clone differs from this one at a single base, so this may be a read error. This sequence joins TRBV5-1 and TRBJ2-1; D not certain. Germline CDR1 reads SGHRS; CDR2 reads YFSETQ. The CDR3 length is 16 residues. The V and J ends lost 0 bases and 4 bases respectively, with 14 bases between them. CDR3 in DNA: TGCGCCAGCAGCTTGGGGTGGCGGCCGGAATACAATGAGCAGTTCTTC. Translating gives CASSLGWRPEYNEQFF.

This clonotype was counted at least ten times. Here the CDR3 reads CASIRASPYEQYF. The CDR3 DNA sequence: TGTGCCAGCATCCGAGCTTCTCCCTACGAGCAGTACTTC. The chain links TRBV28 to TRBJ2-7; D not resolved. The germline V and J ends were trimmed by 7 bases and 2 bases, with 12 bases remaining between them. This CDR3 contains 13 residues. Germline values: CDR1 MDHEN, CDR2 SYDVKM.

This clonotype was detected ten times or more. V usage is TRBV5-1 and J usage is TRBJ2-3; perhaps TRBD1 as D (5 bases). CDR1 and CDR2 (germline): SGHRS, YFSETQ. Trimming stripped 0 bases from V and 0 bases from J, with 14 bases between. This CDR3 is built from 17 residues. CDR3 DNA sequence: TGCGCCAGCAGCTTGGCCGTGGGGCGGTATAGCACAGATACGCAGTATTTT. Protein: CASSLAVGRYSTDTQYF. The whole variable domain, remainder taken from reference TRBV5-1 and TRBJ2-3, is KAGVTQTPRYLIKTRGQQVTLSCSPISGHRSVSWYQQTPGQGLQFLFEYFSETQRNKGNFPGRFSGRQFSNSRSEMNVSTLELGDSALYLCASSLAVGRYSTDTQYFGPGTRLTVL.

This clonotype has ten or more counts. This sequence joins TRBV28 and TRBJ2-1; D remains unclear. Trimming took 4 bases from V and 0 from J, leaving 10 bases between them. The CDR3 loop spans 15 amino acids. CDR1 and CDR2 from the germline V gene are MDHEN and SYDVKM. The CDR3 loop is CASSWVSSSYNEQFF. The CDR3 region has the DNA TGTGCCAGCAGTTGGGTCTCGAGCTCCTACAATGAGCAGTTCTTC.

This clonotype was observed at least ten times. V gene TRBV3-1 combines with J gene TRBJ2-7; 7 nucleotides match TRBD2. The length of the CDR3 is 15 residues. CDR1 and CDR2 from the germline V gene are LGHDT and YNNKEL (reference sequence). With 4 bases clipped from V and 2 bases from J, the junction kept 8 bases outside the gene matches. This CDR3 reads CASSPGVAGAYEQYF. Written as DNA, the CDR3 is TGTGCCAGCAGCCCCGGGGTAGCGGGTGCCTACGAGCAGTACTTC.

A few counts support this clonotype. J is TRBJ2-1 and V is TRBV4-1; D uncertain. Germline V CDR1 and CDR2: MGHRA, YSYEKL. V lost 1 base and J lost 10, with 8 bases in between. This CDR3 contains 12 residues. This chain's CDR3 is CASSQVVWEQFF. As DNA, the CDR3 is TGCGCCAGCAGCCAAGTTGTGTGGGAGCAGTTCTTC.

A note on this clonotype: A much more abundant neighbour one base away suggests this may be a read error. The J gene is TRBJ2-1, the V gene TRBV20-1; no reliable D call. The germline V gene encodes CDR1 DFQATT and CDR2 SNEGSKA (reference sequence). This CDR3 is built from 13 residues. Trimming took off 5 bases at V and 2 bases at J, with 10 bases between the two ends. CDR3 sequence (DNA): TGCAGTGCTCATCCAACAGCCTACAATGAGCAGTTCTTC. Translation gives CSAHPTAYNEQFF.

This chain links TRBV29-1 with TRBJ1-1; a possible D gene is TRBD1 (5 bases). V was shortened by 4 bases and J by 1 base, with 7 bases between the two germline ends. This CDR3 has 12 amino acids. CDR1 is SQVTM, CDR2 ANQGSEA, per germline. The CDR3 loop is CSVARGNTEAFF. CDR3 DNA: TGCAGCGTTGCTAGGGGGAACACTGAAGCTTTCTTT.

This clonotype occurred many times. The chain couples TRBV20-1 to TRBJ2-2; D is ambiguous. This CDR3 comprises 14 residues. Germline CDR1 is DFQATT and CDR2 is SNEGSKA (reference sequence). The V end was cut by 1 base, the J end by 5 bases, with 11 bases between. CDR3 nucleotide sequence: TGCAGTGCTAGAGGACAATCCCAAACCGGGGAGCTGTTTTTT. Its translation is CSARGQSQTGELFF.